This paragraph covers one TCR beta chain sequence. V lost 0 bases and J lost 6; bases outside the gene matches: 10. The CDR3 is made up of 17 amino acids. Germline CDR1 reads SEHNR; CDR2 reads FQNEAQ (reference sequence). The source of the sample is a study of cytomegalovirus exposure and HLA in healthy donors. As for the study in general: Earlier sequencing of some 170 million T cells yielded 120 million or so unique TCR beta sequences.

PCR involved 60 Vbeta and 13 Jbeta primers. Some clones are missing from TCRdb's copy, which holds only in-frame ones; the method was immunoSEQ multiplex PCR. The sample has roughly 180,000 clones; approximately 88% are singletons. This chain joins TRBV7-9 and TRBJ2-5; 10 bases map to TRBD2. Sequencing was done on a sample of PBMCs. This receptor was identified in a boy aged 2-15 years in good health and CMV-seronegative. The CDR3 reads CASSLAPPSGGWKTQYF. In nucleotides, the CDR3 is TGTGCCAGCAGCTTAGCGCCCCCTAGCGGGGGATGGAAGACCCAGTACTTC.